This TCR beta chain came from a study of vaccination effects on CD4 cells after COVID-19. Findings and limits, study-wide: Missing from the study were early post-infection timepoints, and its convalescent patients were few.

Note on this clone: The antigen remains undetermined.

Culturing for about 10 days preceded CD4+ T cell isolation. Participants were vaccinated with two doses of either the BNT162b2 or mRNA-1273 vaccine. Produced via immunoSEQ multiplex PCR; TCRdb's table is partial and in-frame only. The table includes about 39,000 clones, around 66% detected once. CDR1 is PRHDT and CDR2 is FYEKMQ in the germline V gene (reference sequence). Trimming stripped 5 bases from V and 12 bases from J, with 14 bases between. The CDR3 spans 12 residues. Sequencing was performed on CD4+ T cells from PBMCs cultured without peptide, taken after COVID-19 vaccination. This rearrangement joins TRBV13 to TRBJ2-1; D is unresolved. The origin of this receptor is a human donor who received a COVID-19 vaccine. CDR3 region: CASSLSPSGQFF. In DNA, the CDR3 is TGTGCCAGCAGCCTTAGTCCCTCGGGGCAGTTCTTC.